A single sample is the source of the 21 T cell receptor beta chains below, sequenced in a study of blood T cell repertoires in COVID-19. Repertoires were generated with immunoSEQ multiplex PCR, while TCRdb's copy carries only in-frame clones and drops some. The sample holds 240,000 or so clones; over 65% are singletons and the top ten take approximately 3.2%. The material sequenced was peripheral blood. The receptors derive from a woman aged 80 or over with acute or convalescent COVID-19.

The rearrangement links TRBV5-1 to TRBJ2-3, with D possibly TRBD2 on 6 matching bases. This CDR3 is built from 15 residues. Germline CDR1 reads SGHRS; CDR2 reads YFSETQ. The V end was cut by 5 bases, the J end by 3 bases, with 16 bases between. This CDR3 reads CASSATGGWTDTQYF. DNA for the CDR3: TGCGCCAGCAGTGCAACCGGGGGTTGGACAGATACGCAGTATTTT.

This chain connects TRBV11-2 to TRBJ1-6; D is uncertain. Trimming shortened V by 1 base and J by 3 bases, and 4 bases separated the two germline ends. Germline V gives CDR1 SGHAT, CDR2 FQNNGV. This CDR3 contains 14 residues. In DNA form, the CDR3 reads TGTGCCAGCAGCTTAGGCAGCTATAATTCACCCCTCCACTTT. Translation: CASSLGSYNSPLHF.

V is TRBV27 and J is TRBJ2-2; 7 nucleotides line up with TRBD1. Trimming at V came to 0 bases and at J to 8 bases, leaving 9 bases not matched to a gene. The CDR3 loop spans 16 amino acids. Germline V lookup: CDR1 MNHEY, CDR2 SMNVEV (reference sequence). The DNA of the CDR3 is TGTGCCAGCAGTTTATCGGGAAGGACAGGCGCAGGGGAGCTGTTTTTT. It yields the protein CASSLSGRTGAGELFF.

This clone came up once. This specimen includes other DNA sequences encoding the same CDR3. This sequence joins TRBV5-1 and TRBJ2-1; D might be TRBD2 (5 bases). Germline values: CDR1 SGHRS, CDR2 YFSETQ. This CDR3 region has 15 residues. V lost 0 bases and J 0 bases, leaving 7 bases between the germline ends. CDR3 nucleotide sequence: TGCGCCAGCAGCTTGGGAGGGAGCTCCTACAATGAGCAGTTCTTC. Protein product: CASSLGGSSYNEQFF.

The chain recombines TRBV12-5 with TRBJ1-4, with 7 bases matching TRBD1. Germline loops: CDR1 LGHNT, CDR2 FRNRAP. Trimming took 3 bases from V and 2 from J; bases not matched to a gene: 3. The CDR3 consists of 15 residues. The chain's CDR3 is CASGFGQVTNEKLFF. The CDR3, as DNA: TGTGCTAGTGGTTTCGGACAGGTTACTAATGAAAAACTGTTTTTT.

The rearrangement links TRBV4-3 to TRBJ2-3, with 10 nucleotides matching TRBD2. Germline values: CDR1 LGHNA, CDR2 YSLEER. The J segment lost 4 bases and the V segment lost 3 bases, leaving 7 bases of the junction unmatched. The CDR3 has 16 amino acids. CDR3 protein: CASSHPSGGVPDTQYF. The CDR3 DNA is TGCGCCAGCAGCCATCCCAGCGGGGGGGTTCCAGATACGCAGTATTTT.

This chain joins TRBV11-2 and TRBJ2-2; the D gene is possibly TRBD1 (5 bases). The CDR3 is made up of 15 amino acids. CDR1 is SGHAT, CDR2 FQNNGV, per germline. Trimming removed 0 bases at V and 6 bases at J, with 11 bases between. The CDR3 protein is CASSLDRAAPGELFF. Written as DNA, the CDR3 is TGTGCCAGCAGCTTAGACAGGGCAGCCCCCGGGGAGCTGTTTTTT.

V usage is TRBV6-5 and J usage is TRBJ2-3; D is undetermined. V was clipped by 6 bases and J by 5 bases, with 9 bases between them. Per the germline V gene, CDR1 is MNHEY and CDR2 is SVGAGI. The CDR3 consists of 12 residues. Here the CDR3 reads CASRNLRDTQYF. CDR3 coding DNA: TGTGCCAGCAGAAATTTGAGAGATACGCAGTATTTT.

The chain combines TRBV5-1 with TRBJ2-7; 7 nucleotides match TRBD1. The CDR3 extends over 14 amino acids. V trimming: 0 bases; J trimming: 7 bases; junction bases outside the gene matches: 7. Germline loops: CDR1 SGHRS, CDR2 YFSETQ. CDR3 nucleotides: TGCGCCAGCAGCTTGGATGCGGACAGGAAAGAGCAGTACTTC. Protein sequence: CASSLDADRKEQYF. Full variable domain (rest looked up from reference TRBV5-1 and TRBJ2-7): KAGVTQTPRYLIKTRGQQVTLSCSPISGHRSVSWYQQTPGQGLQFLFEYFSETQRNKGNFPGRFSGRQFSNSRSEMNVSTLELGDSALYLCASSLDADRKEQYFGPGTRLTVT.

The chain employs TRBV5-6 and TRBJ1-3; D gene uncertain. The germline V and J ends were trimmed by 2 bases and 5 bases, with 8 bases remaining between them. CDR1 SGHDT and CDR2 YYEEEE come from the germline V gene. The CDR3 is 13 amino acids. CDR3 in DNA: TGTGCCAGCAGCTTAACAGCCAGAAACACCATATATTTT. This gives the protein CASSLTARNTIYF. Drawing the rest from reference TRBV5-6 and TRBJ1-3, the complete variable domain is DAGVTQSPTHLIKTRGQQVTLRCSPKSGHDTVSWYQQALGQGPQFIFQYYEEEERQRGNFPDRFSGHQFPNYSSELNVNALLLGDSALYLCASSLTARNTIYFGEGSWLTVV.

The chain joins TRBV19 to TRBJ1-1; 8 nucleotides align to TRBD1. This CDR3 has 16 amino acids. Per germline, CDR1 LNHDA and CDR2 SQIVND (reference sequence). The V segment lost 2 bases and the J segment 4 bases; nucleotides outside the gene matches: 9. This CDR3 is CASSISGRTGLTEAFF. CDR3 nucleotides: TGTGCCAGTAGTATAAGCGGCCGGACAGGGCTCACTGAAGCTTTCTTT.

This clone was seen at least ten times. This chain joins TRBV2 and TRBJ1-2; D not certain. V gave up 3 bases and J gave up 7 bases, with 6 bases separating them. There are 11 residues in the CDR3. Germline assignment: CDR1 SNHLY and CDR2 FYNNEI. CDR3 sequence: CASSERAGYTF. The CDR3 coding sequence is TGTGCCAGCAGTGAGAGGGCTGGCTACACCTTC.

The chain joins TRBV18 to TRBJ2-2, with TRBD1 as a possible D gene (5 bases). Between the trimmed V and J ends, which lost 5 bases and 7 bases, there was a span of 11 bases. CDR1 and CDR2 from the germline V gene are KGHSH and LQKENI. CDR3 length: 13 amino acids. The CDR3 region has the DNA TGTGCCAGCTCAGACGACAGACGCGGGGAGCTGTTTTTT. Its protein product is CASSDDRRGELFF.

V and J are TRBV25-1 and TRBJ2-5; TRBD2 matches at 14 bases. CDR3 length: 17 amino acids. The germline V gene has CDR1 MGHDK and CDR2 SYGVNS. V lost 2 bases to trimming and J lost 3 bases; unmatched junction nucleotides: 5. In nucleotides, the CDR3 is TGTGCCAGCAGTGAAGGACTAGCGGGGGGCACAAAAGAGACCCAGTACTTC. Protein: CASSEGLAGGTKETQYF.

The chain carries TRBV28 and TRBJ2-4, with D possibly matching TRBD2 (6 bases). The V end was cut by 2 bases, the J end by 8 bases, with 16 bases between. This CDR3 is 15 amino acids long. Germline values: CDR1 MDHEN, CDR2 SYDVKM. CDR3 in amino acids: CASSLGGARDYIQYF. The CDR3 nucleotides read TGTGCCAGCAGTTTAGGAGGGGCGAGGGACTACATTCAGTACTTC.

The chain carries TRBV19 and TRBJ1-3; 10 bases agree with TRBD1. The CDR3 extends over 14 amino acids. V was pared by 4 bases and J by 4 bases, with 1 base of the junction left unmatched. Germline lookup yields CDR1 LNHDA and CDR2 SQIVND (reference sequence). The CDR3 region is CASSKTGGGNTIYF. The CDR3 DNA follows: TGTGCCAGTAGTAAGACAGGGGGCGGAAACACCATATATTTT.

The chain is built from TRBV19 and TRBJ1-2; D ambiguous. The germline CDR1 and CDR2 sequences are LNHDA and SQIVND (reference sequence). V shed 6 bases and J shed 3 bases, with 17 bases lying between them. The CDR3 spans 15 residues. The CDR3: CASRPPRKADYGYTF. The CDR3, as DNA: TGTGCCAGTAGACCCCCCCGAAAGGCGGACTATGGCTACACCTTC.

The V and J genes are TRBV3-1 (or the pseudogene TRBV3-2) and TRBJ1-5; D gene uncertain. Trimming stripped 4 bases from V and 6 bases from J, with 10 bases between. Germline CDR1 reads LGHDT; CDR2 reads YNNKEL (reference sequence). The CDR3 covers 13 residues. The CDR3 bases are TGTGCCAGCAGCCGCCGCAGTGGTCAGCCCCAGCATTTT. Encoded protein: CASSRRSGQPQHF.

The chain is built from TRBV15 and TRBJ1-2; 7 bases agree with TRBD1. This CDR3 has 14 residues. The V and J ends lost 3 bases and 7 bases, in that order; junction bases with no gene match: 8. Germline V gene lookup returns CDR1 LNHNV and CDR2 YYDKDF (reference sequence). CDR3 DNA: TGTGCCACCAGCAGGGCACAGGGGAGTAGTGGCTACACCTTC. As protein: CATSRAQGSSGYTF.

This clone was detected a few times. The J gene is TRBJ2-5, the V gene TRBV5-4; the D is unclear. CDR3 length equals 14 residues. Germline-derived CDR1 and CDR2 are SGHNT and YYREEE (reference sequence). Trimming removed 0 bases at V and 1 base at J, with 7 bases between. The CDR3 spells CASSLVQRQETQYF. The DNA for the CDR3 is TGTGCCAGCAGCTTGGTGCAGCGCCAAGAGACCCAGTACTTC.

The chain links TRBV5-8 to TRBJ1-2; 9 positions match TRBD1. CDR1 is SGHTS and CDR2 is YDEGEE in the germline V gene. V was clipped by 4 bases and J by 8 bases; unmatched bases: 18. CDR3 size: 17 residues. The CDR3 spells CASSRGQGKTGIDGYTF. The CDR3 DNA is TGTGCCAGCAGCCGTGGACAGGGGAAGACGGGGATTGACGGCTACACCTTC.